This T cell receptor (beta chain) is drawn from a study of persistence of HIV-infected CD4 T cells. Overall study: Two participants gave one leukapheresis sample; others gave up to roughly 180 mL blood repeatedly. Study observations and caveats: Antigen-responding cells were enriched for degenerate expanded CDR3beta sequences. Proviral oligoclonality tracked with TCR oligoclonality within the same sorted cells.

As concerns this clone: Its antigen is not known.

The stimulus was lysate of CMV-infected fibroblasts, 10 ug/mL. Sorted nonresponding memory CD4+ T cells were CD40L-negative, CD69-negative, CD45RO-high. Stimulated PBMCs had first been depleted of CD8+ T cells. The germline V gene encodes CDR1 LGHNA and CDR2 YNFKEQ. V trimming: 5 bases; J trimming: 8 bases; junction bases outside the gene matches: 11. The CDR3 consists of 16 residues. This was the immunoSEQ version 4 assay in survey mode. Sequenced by immunoSEQ multiplex PCR; TCRdb stores in-frame clones only, minus some. Here the sample spans over 25,000 clones, roughly 82% being singletons. This clonotype originated in an adult man with HIV who was CMV-seropositive. The gene calls are TRBV4-2 and TRBJ1-4, with TRBD1 matching 10 bases. Sequenced material: CD4+ T cells sorted from PBMCs after approximately 19-hour stimulation, taken from a patient who received antiretroviral therapy. The CDR3 reads CASSGLSTGQGEKLFF. The CDR3 DNA reads as TGTGCCAGCAGCGGGCTGAGTACGGGACAGGGGGAAAAACTGTTTTTT.